This passage covers 32 T cell receptor beta chains from one sample sequenced in a study of shared clonotypes between healthy human individuals. Assay used: immunoSEQ multiplex PCR; TCRdb lists only in-frame clones, some missing. The sample consists of nearly 750,000 clones, 72% of them appearing once. What was sequenced was memory CD4+ T cells sorted from blood. Documented subset: CD45RA-negative fraction. The source is a woman in her thirties in good health.

The gene calls are TRBV14 and TRBJ2-5, with D perhaps TRBD2 (5 bases). The length of the CDR3 is 13 residues. V lost 1 base and J 4 bases, leaving 7 bases between the germline ends. CDR1 and CDR2 from the germline V gene are SGHDN and FVKESK. CDR3 amino acids: CASSQGGLETQYF. The CDR3 nucleotides read TGTGCCAGCAGCCAAGGAGGGTTAGAGACCCAGTACTTC.

Notes on this clone: Other DNA sequences from this sample encode an identical CDR3 as well. V gene TRBV18 combines with J gene TRBJ2-2; 9 bases agree with TRBD1. Germline lookup yields CDR1 KGHSH and CDR2 LQKENI. Trimming removed 4 bases from V and 3 bases from J; junction bases left unmatched: 3. The CDR3 extends over 15 amino acids. CDR3 residues: CASSRRTGDTGELFF. CDR3 DNA: TGTGCCAGCTCACGACGGACAGGGGACACCGGGGAGCTGTTTTTT.

This chain connects TRBV28 to TRBJ2-5, with unresolved D. V was shortened by 0 bases and J by 4 bases, with 9 bases between the two germline ends. The CDR3 sequence is 14 residues long. Germline CDR1 and CDR2: MDHEN and SYDVKM. CDR3 protein: CASSLWGLRETQYF. The CDR3 nucleotides read TGTGCCAGCAGTTTATGGGGTCTGCGAGAGACCCAGTACTTC.

The chain uses TRBV6-1 and TRBJ1-2, with 8 bases that match TRBD1. Germline V gene lookup returns CDR1 MNHNS and CDR2 SASEGT. This CDR3 comprises 15 residues. V was pared by 3 bases and J by 4 bases, with 7 bases of the junction left unmatched. The CDR3 region has the DNA TGTGCCAGCAGTGAGGATGGGACAGGCGCCTATGGCTACACCTTC. This encodes CASSEDGTGAYGYTF.

This chain joins TRBV10-1 and TRBJ2-2; 9 bases line up with TRBD2. The CDR3 covers 15 residues. Germline CDR1 is WNHNN and CDR2 is SYGVQD (reference sequence). V lost 0 bases, J lost 7 bases, and 3 bases stayed unmatched. The CDR3 loop is CASSESPSGVGELFF. In DNA form, the CDR3 reads TGCGCCAGCAGTGAGTCCCCTAGCGGGGTCGGGGAGCTGTTTTTT.

V is TRBV5-1 and J is TRBJ2-2; 8 nucleotides line up with TRBD2. Germline-derived CDR1 and CDR2 are SGHRS and YFSETQ. This CDR3 has 16 amino acids. Germline trimming cut 0 bases from V and 2 bases from J; bases unmatched to any gene: 3. This CDR3 reads CASSLGLAKNTGELFF. In DNA, the CDR3 is TGCGCCAGCAGCTTGGGACTAGCGAAAAACACCGGGGAGCTGTTTTTT. The entire variable domain, with the rest obtained from reference TRBV5-1 and TRBJ2-2, is as follows: KAGVTQTPRYLIKTRGQQVTLSCSPISGHRSVSWYQQTPGQGLQFLFEYFSETQRNKGNFPGRFSGRQFSNSRSEMNVSTLELGDSALYLCASSLGLAKNTGELFFGEGSRLTVL.

This chain joins TRBV7-2 and TRBJ2-7, with D possibly being TRBD2 (5 bases). CDR1 SGHTA and CDR2 FQGNSA come from the germline V gene. The CDR3 sequence is 13 residues long. Trimming left V 1 base short and J 4 bases short, with 8 bases between. The CDR3 protein is CASSLDPGYEQYF. The CDR3 region has the DNA TGTGCCAGCAGCTTAGATCCGGGATACGAGCAGTACTTC.

The J gene is TRBJ1-2, the V gene TRBV5-1, with D uncertain. The CDR3 runs to 15 residues. Germline loops: CDR1 SGHRS, CDR2 YFSETQ. V shed 0 bases and J shed 2 bases, with 11 bases lying between them. CDR3 residues: CASSLEIGYNYGYTF. The CDR3 coding sequence is TGCGCCAGCAGCTTGGAGATAGGGTACAACTATGGCTACACCTTC.

This clone showed up just a few times. The DNA of the CDR3 is TGTGCCAGCAGCTCCCAGACACAACCCTCTGGAAACACCATATATTTT. Its translation: CASSSQTQPSGNTIYF. The V call is TRBV7-8, the J call TRBJ1-3; the D is unclear. V was trimmed by 4 bases and J by 0 bases, leaving 13 bases between them. Per the germline V gene, CDR1 is SGHVS and CDR2 is FQNEAQ. The CDR3 runs 16 residues.

In nucleotides, the CDR3 is TGTGCCAGCAGCCAGACAGGGTGGGAGTCGGATGAGCAGTTCTTC. Protein product: CASSQTGWESDEQFF. This chain uses TRBV7-3 with TRBJ2-1; 7 bases fit TRBD1. The CDR3 has 15 residues. Germline assignment: CDR1 SGHTA and CDR2 FQGTGA. The V gene end was trimmed by 5 bases and the J gene end by 8 bases; junction bases not matched to a gene: 12.

A remark on this clone: Within the sample, other DNA sequences also encode this same CDR3. The rearrangement uses TRBV30 and TRBJ2-7, with unresolved D. CDR1 GTSNPN and CDR2 SVGIG come from the germline V gene (reference sequence). The length of the CDR3 is 11 residues. Trimming removed 0 bases at V and 1 base at J, with 1 base between. The CDR3 DNA reads TGTGCCTGGAGTGTTTCCTACGAGCAGTACTTC. It translates to CAWSVSYEQYF.

The rearrangement joins TRBV6-5 to TRBJ1-1, with D hard to call. This CDR3 comprises 16 residues. CDR1 and CDR2 from the germline V gene are MNHEY and SVGAGI. V lost 2 bases, J lost 3 bases, and 16 bases lay in between. The CDR3 loop reads CASSYTIGTGDTEAFF. The DNA for the CDR3 is TGTGCCAGCAGTTACACGATAGGCACCGGAGACACTGAAGCTTTCTTT.

This clone occurred a few times. This CDR3 is also generated by other DNA sequences in the sample. The chain couples TRBV7-2 to TRBJ1-1, with D uncertain. V was cut by 1 base and J by 0 bases, with 3 bases left in between. CDR3 size: 13 residues. From germline, CDR1 is SGHTA and CDR2 FQGNSA. CDR3 region: CASSLDMNTEAFF. CDR3 coding DNA: TGTGCCAGCAGCTTAGATATGAACACTGAAGCTTTCTTT.

This sequence joins TRBV5-1 and TRBJ2-5, with D perhaps given as TRBD1 or TRBD2 (6 bases each). Germline V gives CDR1 SGHRS, CDR2 YFSETQ. The CDR3 runs to 15 residues. Trimming removed 4 bases at V and 4 bases at J, with 17 bases between. CDR3 residues: CASSLANREAETQYF. The CDR3 DNA reads as TGCGCCAGCAGCCTCGCGAACAGGGAGGCAGAGACCCAGTACTTC.

V and J are TRBV4-1 and TRBJ2-7, with 10 bases lining up with TRBD2. The CDR3 extends over 16 amino acids. Germline V gene lookup returns CDR1 MGHRA and CDR2 YSYEKL. V lost 1 base and J lost 2; bases outside the gene matches: 5. CDR3 DNA sequence: TGCGCCAGCAGCCAAGTGCAAGCGGGGGGGACCTACGAGCAGTACTTC. The encoded protein is CASSQVQAGGTYEQYF.

This clone appeared a few times. The rearrangement links TRBV18 to TRBJ2-7; D is perhaps TRBD2 (6 bases). Trimming stripped 6 bases from V and 5 bases from J, with 17 bases between. The V gene's germline CDR1 is KGHSH and CDR2 LQKENI. This CDR3 has 14 amino acids. This chain's CDR3 is CASSPAASAHEQYF. CDR3 in DNA: TGTGCCAGCTCCCCGGCGGCTAGCGCCCACGAGCAGTACTTC. Full variable domain (rest looked up from reference TRBV18 and TRBJ2-7): NAGVMQNPRHLVRRRGQEARLRCSPMKGHSHVYWYRQLPEEGLKFMVYLQKENIIDESGMPKERFSAEFPKEGPSILRIQQVVRGDSAAYFCASSPAASAHEQYFGPGTRLTVT.

This chain connects TRBV4-1 to TRBJ1-1; 7 bases match TRBD1. CDR1 and CDR2 (germline): MGHRA, YSYEKL. The V segment lost 1 base and the J segment 13 bases; nucleotides outside the gene matches: 15. This CDR3 has 15 residues. The CDR3: CASSQVFGQAVSGFF. CDR3 sequence (DNA): TGCGCCAGCAGCCAAGTCTTCGGACAGGCAGTCTCGGGTTTCTTT.

V is TRBV9 and J is TRBJ2-5, with D possibly being TRBD1 or TRBD2 (5 bases each). CDR1 SGDLS and CDR2 YYNGEE come from the germline V gene. Trimming took off 2 bases at V and 1 base at J, with 6 bases between the two ends. This CDR3 has 13 amino acids. For the CDR3, the DNA is TGTGCCAGCAGCGTCGGGACCCAAGAGACCCAGTACTTC. Its translation: CASSVGTQETQYF.

There are a few counts of this clone. This chain links TRBV28 with TRBJ1-4, with 8 nucleotides matching TRBD1. Germline CDR1 reads MDHEN; CDR2 reads SYDVKM. The CDR3 extends over 16 amino acids. Unmatched junction bases numbered 7, after V lost 6 bases and J lost 1 base. The CDR3 nucleotides are TGTGCCAGCAGGTTAGACAGGGGTGAAACTAATGAAAAACTGTTTTTT. Amino acid sequence: CASRLDRGETNEKLFF.

This clone was counted between two and nine times. The chain uses TRBV28 and TRBJ2-1; 11 nucleotides align to TRBD2. The germline V gene encodes CDR1 MDHEN and CDR2 SYDVKM. The length of the CDR3 is 16 residues. Unmatched junction bases numbered 10, after V lost 5 bases and J lost 7 bases. In nucleotides, the CDR3 is TGTGCCAGCAGTCCCGCCTTAGCGGGAGGGTGGAATGAGCAGTTCTTC. Its protein is CASSPALAGGWNEQFF. Full variable domain (outside the CDR3, taken from reference TRBV28 and TRBJ2-1): DVKVTQSSRYLVKRTGEKVFLECVQDMDHENMFWYRQDPGLGLRLIYFSYDVKMKEKGDIPEGYSVSREKKERFSLILESASTNQTSMYLCASSPALAGGWNEQFFGPGTRLTVL.

This clone was counted a few times. The chain recombines TRBV6-1 with TRBJ2-3; D gene unclear. In germline, CDR1 is MNHNS, CDR2 SASEGT. Trimming took 5 bases from V and 0 from J, leaving 9 bases between them. The CDR3 has 14 residues. CDR3: CASSPGPSTDTQYF. The CDR3 nucleotides are TGTGCCAGCAGTCCTGGACCTAGCACAGATACGCAGTATTTT.

This chain uses TRBV19 with TRBJ2-7, with D possibly matching TRBD2 (6 bases). The CDR3 contains 16 residues. V was shortened by 1 base and J by 0 bases, with 13 bases between the two germline ends. Looked up from germline, CDR1 is LNHDA and CDR2 is SQIVND (reference sequence). CDR3 protein: CASSIGAAGGSYEQYF. In DNA, the CDR3 is TGTGCCAGTAGTATAGGAGCAGCGGGTGGCTCCTACGAGCAGTACTTC.

The chain joins TRBV27 to TRBJ2-2; D not certain. The V end lost 5 bases, the J end lost 8 bases, and 9 bases lay between the germline ends. The germline gives CDR1 MNHEY, CDR2 SMNVEV (reference sequence). The CDR3 consists of 12 residues. CDR3 residues: CASSQSGGELFF. CDR3 nucleotides: TGTGCCAGCAGTCAATCCGGGGGGGAGCTGTTTTTT.

The V call is TRBV28, the J call TRBJ2-4, with 7 bases lining up with TRBD2. There are 14 residues in the CDR3. Unmatched junction bases numbered 10, after V lost 3 bases and J lost 11 bases. The germline V gene encodes CDR1 MDHEN and CDR2 SYDVKM. The DNA for the CDR3 is TGTGCCAGCAGTTTTGGAGGGACTATATATCTTCAGTACTTC. Translation: CASSFGGTIYLQYF.

This clone appeared a single time. The chain is built from TRBV11-2 and TRBJ1-3, with 7 bases identical to TRBD1. The V gene end was trimmed by 3 bases and the J gene end by 3 bases; junction bases not matched to a gene: 5. The germline V gene has CDR1 SGHAT and CDR2 FQNNGV. The CDR3 runs to 15 residues. CDR3 sequence: CASSFERQGGNTIYF. Here the CDR3 DNA reads TGTGCCAGCAGCTTCGAAAGACAGGGTGGAAACACCATATATTTT.

The rearrangement links TRBV7-3 to TRBJ2-7; 8 positions agree with TRBD2. Germline trimming cut 5 bases from V and 1 base from J; bases unmatched to any gene: 13. The CDR3 covers 17 residues. The germline V gene has CDR1 SGHTA and CDR2 FQGTGA. The CDR3 DNA sequence: TGTGCCAGCAGCCAAGAGGCCAGGGAGCGGGAGTCCTACGAGCAGTACTTC. It codes for CASSQEARERESYEQYF.

The chain uses TRBV21-1 and TRBJ2-3; the tabulated D call, TRBD2, remains unverified against the DNA. TRBV21-1 is assigned pseudogene status. The CDR3 spans 17 residues. The CDR3 DNA reads TGTGCCAGCACCAAGGGGAAGCGGTCCCTAGGGACAGATACGCAGTATTTT. This encodes CASTKGKRSLGTDTQYF.

There are many counts of this clone. This chain links TRBV7-8 with TRBJ2-7, with 7 bases fitting TRBD2. Trimming took 5 bases from V and 2 from J; bases not matched to a gene: 6. Germline CDR1 reads SGHVS; CDR2 reads FQNEAQ. The CDR3 is 14 residues long. CDR3 region: CASSQSGTTYEQYF. In nucleotides, the CDR3 is TGTGCCAGCAGCCAAAGCGGGACGACCTACGAGCAGTACTTC.

A remark on this clone: A read error likely explains this, since a far larger clone differs by one base. V and J are TRBV5-6 and TRBJ1-1; 10 positions agree with TRBD1. The CDR3 covers 15 residues. The germline V gene encodes CDR1 SGHDT and CDR2 YYEEEE. DNA for the CDR3: TGTGTCAGCAGCGGGACAGGGGTCTTCAACACTGAAGCTTTCTTT. Translating gives CVSSGTGVFNTEAFF.

The CDR3 coding sequence is TGTGCCAGTAGTATAAAAGCGGGAGCCGGGGAGCTGTTTTTT. This sequence encodes CASSIKAGAGELFF. This sequence joins TRBV19 and TRBJ2-2, with 8 bases lining up with TRBD2. The CDR3 loop spans 14 amino acids. The trim removed 2 bases at V and 6 bases at J, leaving 2 bases unmatched. Germline V gene data show CDR1 as LNHDA and CDR2 as SQIVND (reference sequence).

The V and J genes are TRBV6-5 and TRBJ1-5; the D is unclear. CDR1 is MNHEY and CDR2 is SVGAGI in the germline V gene. V was trimmed by 4 bases and J by 0 bases, leaving 7 bases between them. The CDR3 is 14 amino acids. CDR3 protein: CASSSVFSNQPQHF. The DNA of the CDR3 is TGTGCCAGCAGTTCGGTCTTTAGCAATCAGCCCCAGCATTTT.

The table lists this clone with a count of one. In nucleotides, the CDR3 is TGTGCCAGCAGATCGACAGGAGCCTCGTCCTACGAGCAGTACTTC. The encoded protein is CASRSTGASSYEQYF. The rearrangement links TRBV28 to TRBJ2-7; a possible D gene is TRBD1 (6 bases). V lost 6 bases, J lost 1 base, and 16 bases lay in between. This CDR3 contains 15 residues. CDR1 is MDHEN, CDR2 SYDVKM, per germline.